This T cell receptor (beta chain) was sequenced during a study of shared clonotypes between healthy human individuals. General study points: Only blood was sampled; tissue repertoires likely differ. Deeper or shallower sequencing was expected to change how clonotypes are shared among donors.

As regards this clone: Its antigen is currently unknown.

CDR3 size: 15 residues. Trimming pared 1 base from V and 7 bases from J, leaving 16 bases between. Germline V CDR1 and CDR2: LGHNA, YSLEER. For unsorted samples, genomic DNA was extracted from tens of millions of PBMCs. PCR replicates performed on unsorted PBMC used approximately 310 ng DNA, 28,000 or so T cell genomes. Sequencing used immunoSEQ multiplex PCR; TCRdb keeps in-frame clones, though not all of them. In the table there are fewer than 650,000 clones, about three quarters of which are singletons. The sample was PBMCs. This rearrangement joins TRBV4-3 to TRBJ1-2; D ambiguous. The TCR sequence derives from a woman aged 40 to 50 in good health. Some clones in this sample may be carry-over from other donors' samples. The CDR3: CASSQGGARRRGYTF. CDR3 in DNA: TGCGCCAGCAGCCAAGGTGGCGCGAGACGGCGTGGCTACACCTTC.